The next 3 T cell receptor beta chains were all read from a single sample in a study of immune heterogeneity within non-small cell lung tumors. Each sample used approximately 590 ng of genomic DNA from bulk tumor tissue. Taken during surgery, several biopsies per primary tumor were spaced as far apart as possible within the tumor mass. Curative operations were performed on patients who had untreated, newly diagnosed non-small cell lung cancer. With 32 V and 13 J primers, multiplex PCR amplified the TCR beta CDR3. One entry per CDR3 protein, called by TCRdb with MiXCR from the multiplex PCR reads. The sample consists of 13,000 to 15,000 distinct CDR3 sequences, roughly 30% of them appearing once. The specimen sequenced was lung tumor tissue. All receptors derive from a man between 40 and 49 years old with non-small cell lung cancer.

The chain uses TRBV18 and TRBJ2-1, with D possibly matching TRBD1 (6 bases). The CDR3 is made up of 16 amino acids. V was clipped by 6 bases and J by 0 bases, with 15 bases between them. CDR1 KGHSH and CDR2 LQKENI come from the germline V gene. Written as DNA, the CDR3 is TGTGCCAGCTCCCTCCAGGGGCCGGGCTCCTACAATGAGCAGTTCTTC. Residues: CASSLQGPGSYNEQFF.

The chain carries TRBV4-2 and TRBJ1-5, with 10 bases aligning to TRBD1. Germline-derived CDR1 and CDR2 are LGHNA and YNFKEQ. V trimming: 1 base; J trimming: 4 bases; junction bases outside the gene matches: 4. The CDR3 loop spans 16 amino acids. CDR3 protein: CASSQAGTGANQPQHF. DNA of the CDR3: TGTGCCAGCAGCCAAGCTGGGACAGGGGCAAATCAGCCCCAGCATTTT.

The CDR3 is CASILGDPRIPPTGEQFF. As DNA, the CDR3 is TGTGCCAGCATCTTGGGGGACCCTCGAATCCCCCCAACAGGTGAGCAGTTCTTC. The chain employs TRBV11-2 and TRBJ2-1; D tentatively fits TRBD1 or TRBD2 (5 bases each). V lost 7 bases and J 9 bases, leaving 31 bases between the germline ends. The CDR3 contains 18 residues. Germline CDR1 and CDR2: SGHAT and FQNNGV.